This TCR beta chain comes out of a study of shared clonotypes between healthy human individuals. The trim removed 10 bases at V and 2 bases at J, leaving 8 bases unmatched. Germline V gene sequence: CDR1 LGHNA, CDR2 YNFKEQ. The CDR3 extends over 14 amino acids. The table came from immunoSEQ multiplex PCR; TCRdb's copy has only in-frame clones and leaves some out. The sample holds roughly 500,000 clones; about 85% are singletons and the top ten take about 13%. This chain uses TRBV4-2 with TRBJ2-1, with 7 bases identical to TRBD2. The receptor's source is a woman between 40 and 55 years old in good health. Some clones in this sample may be carry-over from other donors' samples. Sample: PBMCs. The chain's CDR3 is CANRGGSPYNEQFF. The CDR3 bases are TGTGCCAACCGGGGAGGGTCCCCCTACAATGAGCAGTTCTTC.